This T cell receptor (beta chain) is drawn from a study of cytomegalovirus exposure and HLA in healthy donors. Study as a whole: The study placed approximately 80% of its approximately 400 genotyped donors in the Caucasian-associated ancestry cluster. The study, taken as a whole, reports: When presence/absence was analysed, sequencing depth was taken to be roughly uniform across donors. Donor immune exposure was known only as CMV serostatus.

The primer mix had 60 Vbeta and 13 Jbeta primers. Only in-frame clones appear in the TCRdb table, and some are missing; sequencing was by immunoSEQ multiplex PCR. The sample contains approximately 200,000 clones, under 80% of which appear only once. V lost 3 bases and J 4 bases, leaving 4 bases between the germline ends. The CDR3 is made up of 12 amino acids. CDR1 and CDR2 from the germline V gene are SGHDT and YYEEEE. This clone occurred a few times. The antigen is unknown. The TCR originated in a girl aged 2 to 10 in good health and CMV-seronegative. The chain couples TRBV5-6 to TRBJ2-2; no clear D. Input material: PBMCs. CDR3 sequence: CASSWATGELFF. The CDR3 nucleotides read TGTGCCAGCAGCTGGGCCACCGGGGAGCTGTTTTTT.